This T cell receptor (beta chain) was sequenced in a study of cytomegalovirus exposure and HLA in healthy donors. Amplification used 60 Vbeta primers and 13 Jbeta primers. The repertoire was sequenced with immunoSEQ multiplex PCR; TCRdb's copy has only in-frame clones and lacks some. The profile shows about 140,000 clones, roughly three quarters of them singletons. Trimming removed 6 bases from V and 4 bases from J, with 14 bases in between. This CDR3 is built from 14 residues. Germline V lookup: CDR1 MDHEN, CDR2 SYDVKM. The rearrangement joins TRBV28 to TRBJ2-3; no reliable D call. Specimen: PBMCs. The clonotype was recovered from a woman aged 40-49 years in good health and CMV-seronegative. CDR3 residues: CASSPPGSSDTQYF. In DNA, the CDR3 is TGTGCCAGCAGCCCCCCCGGGTCCTCAGATACGCAGTATTTT. Drawing the rest from reference TRBV28 and TRBJ2-3, the complete variable domain is DVKVTQSSRYLVKRTGEKVFLECVQDMDHENMFWYRQDPGLGLRLIYFSYDVKMKEKGDIPEGYSVSREKKERFSLILESASTNQTSMYLCASSPPGSSDTQYFGPGTRLTVL.